What follows are 7 T cell receptor beta chains derived from one specimen sequenced in a study of OX40 agonist ivuxolimab in advanced cancers. Sequenced by immunoSEQ multiplex PCR; TCRdb stores in-frame clones only, minus some. The sample consists of approximately 72,000 clones, roughly 88% of them appearing once. This material consisted of CD4+ or CD8+ T cells sorted from blood, taken in a trial of the OX40 agonist ivuxolimab. The receptor set was obtained from an adult with an advanced solid tumor such as melanoma, head and neck, liver or kidney cancer.

This sequence joins TRBV7-2 and TRBJ2-7, with TRBD2 matching over 9 bases. This CDR3 contains 13 residues. With 1 base clipped from V and 5 bases from J, the junction kept 0 bases outside the gene matches. Germline loops: CDR1 SGHTA, CDR2 FQGNSA. In nucleotides, the CDR3 is TGTGCCAGCAGCTTAGAGCGGGAGGACGAGCAGTACTTC. Translated: CASSLEREDEQYF. The full variable domain, rest sourced from reference TRBV7-2 and TRBJ2-7, is GAGVSQSPSNKVTEKGKDVELRCDPISGHTALYWYRQSLGQGLEFLIYFQGNSAPDKSGLPSDRFSAERTGGSVSTLTIQRTQQEDSAVYLCASSLEREDEQYFGPGTRLTVT.

This clone appeared once. This chain joins TRBV16 and TRBJ2-2; D is perhaps TRBD2 (6 bases). Germline loops: CDR1 KGHSY, CDR2 FQNENV. The CDR3 consists of 15 residues. The V end lost 2 bases, the J end lost 4 bases, and 11 bases lay between the germline ends. CDR3 sequence: CASSQRQGGTGELFF. CDR3 nucleotide sequence: TGTGCCAGCAGCCAACGGCAGGGAGGCACCGGGGAGCTGTTTTTT.

The chain uses TRBV19 and TRBJ2-2, with 7 nucleotides matching TRBD1. Germline CDR1 and CDR2: LNHDA and SQIVND (reference sequence). The CDR3 length is 16 residues. With V trimmed by 5 bases and J by 7 bases, 13 bases remained unmatched. CDR3 in amino acids: CASSLGQVFKDGELFF. The CDR3 nucleotides read TGTGCCAGTAGTCTCGGACAGGTCTTTAAGGACGGGGAGCTGTTTTTT.

This clone was counted between two and nine times. This chain uses TRBV6-1 with TRBJ1-4; 8 bases are shared with TRBD1. The V gene's germline CDR1 is MNHNS and CDR2 SASEGT. This CDR3 comprises 16 residues. After removal of 2 bases from V and 8 bases from J, the junction contained 10 bases not matched to a gene. The CDR3, as DNA: TGTGCCAGCAGTGAACGCGGCCAGGGGGCAGGAGAAAAACTGTTTTTT. Protein product: CASSERGQGAGEKLFF.

Note on this clone: This specimen includes other DNA sequences encoding the same CDR3. The gene calls are TRBV20-1 and TRBJ1-2; D uncertain. Trimming left V 4 bases short and J 3 bases short, with 0 bases between. Germline loops: CDR1 DFQATT, CDR2 SNEGSKA (reference sequence). This CDR3 is built from 9 residues. CDR3 amino acids: CSANYGYTF. In DNA, the CDR3 is TGCAGTGCTAACTATGGCTACACCTTC.

The chain employs TRBV7-6 and TRBJ2-6; D is unresolved. Germline V gene sequence: CDR1 SGHVS, CDR2 FNYEAQ. V lost 8 bases, J lost 1 base, and 6 bases lay in between. CDR3 length equals 13 residues. The CDR3 loop reads CASGRSGANVLTF. The CDR3 bases are TGTGCCAGCGGGCGGTCTGGGGCCAACGTCCTGACTTTC.

This chain connects TRBV9 to TRBJ2-5, with a weak D call TRBD2 (6 bases). TRBJ2-7 explains the end of the DNA better; the J call may be wrong. Germline CDR1 is SGDLS and CDR2 is YYNGEE. This CDR3 has 17 amino acids. Written as DNA, the CDR3 is TGTGCCAGCATGTACGGGAGTCAACTAACCCCAATCTACGAGCAGTACTTC. Encoded protein: CASMYGSQLTPIYEQYF.